Below are 32 T cell receptor beta chains sequenced from a single sample in a study of shared clonotypes between healthy human individuals. Method: immunoSEQ multiplex PCR; TCRdb's copy keeps in-frame clones and lacks some. This sample yields approximately 1.5 million clones, of which approximately 98% are seen a single time; roughly 0.45% belongs to the top ten. Material for sequencing was naive CD4+ T cells sorted from blood. This sample's subset: CD45RA+ positively selected. These receptors were obtained from a man between 25 and 39 years old in good health.

CDR3 DNA: TGTGCCAGCAGCTTGACTACAGGGGGCTTCTCCTACGAGCAGTACTTC. As protein: CASSLTTGGFSYEQYF. This chain links TRBV13 with TRBJ2-7, with 9 nucleotides matching TRBD1. The germline CDR1 and CDR2 sequences are PRHDT and FYEKMQ (reference sequence). With V trimmed by 3 bases and J by 0 bases, 6 bases remained unmatched. CDR3 length: 16 amino acids.

The V gene is TRBV29-1, the J gene TRBJ2-2; TRBD2 aligns across 14 bases. This CDR3 comprises 17 residues. With 5 bases clipped from V and 7 bases from J, the junction kept 12 bases outside the gene matches. Germline CDR1 and CDR2: SQVTM and ANQGSEA. In nucleotides, the CDR3 is TGCAGCGTTCCTCGGGCGGGACTAGCGGGAGCTAACGGGGAGCTGTTTTTT. Its translation: CSVPRAGLAGANGELFF.

This clone came up once. Other DNA sequences from this sample encode an identical CDR3 as well. This chain uses TRBV4-3 with TRBJ1-2, with D possibly matching TRBD1 (5 bases). Trimming pared 1 base from V and 2 bases from J, leaving 8 bases between. The CDR3 has 14 residues. The V gene's germline CDR1 is LGHNA and CDR2 YSLEER. DNA for the CDR3: TGCGCCAGCAGCCAAGGAAAGGGGAACTATGGCTACACCTTC. Amino acids: CASSQGKGNYGYTF.

The rearrangement joins TRBV7-2 to TRBJ2-5; no clear D gene. V was shortened by 1 base and J by 0 bases, with 12 bases between the two germline ends. The CDR3 has 16 residues. From germline, CDR1 is SGHTA and CDR2 FQGNSA. The CDR3 loop reads CASSLGQNWYQETQYF. The CDR3 DNA follows: TGTGCCAGCAGCTTAGGCCAGAATTGGTACCAAGAGACCCAGTACTTC.

The rearrangement uses TRBV29-1 and TRBJ2-1, with 8 bases identical to TRBD2. The trim removed 5 bases at V and 9 bases at J, leaving 15 bases unmatched. Germline V gives CDR1 SQVTM, CDR2 ANQGSEA. The CDR3 has 15 amino acids. The CDR3 DNA reads TGCAGCGTTACTATGTTGGTCGGGGGGGCGCGTGAGCAGTTCTTC. Its protein is CSVTMLVGGAREQFF.

The chain uses TRBV29-1 and TRBJ2-7; maybe TRBD1 (6 bases). The CDR3 is 11 amino acids. The germline CDR1 and CDR2 sequences are SQVTM and ANQGSEA. Trimming pared 7 bases from V and 4 bases from J, leaving 11 bases between. The CDR3, as DNA: TGCAGCGCCCGACAGGCTTACGAGCAGTACTTC. This gives the protein CSARQAYEQYF.

CDR3 sequence: CASSVSGRIRDTQYF. CDR3 coding DNA: TGCGCCAGCAGCGTTAGCGGGAGAATAAGAGATACGCAGTATTTT. V is TRBV10-2 and J is TRBJ2-3; 9 nucleotides align to TRBD2. Germline V gene data show CDR1 as WSHSY and CDR2 as SAAADI. The CDR3 covers 15 residues. V gave up 6 bases and J gave up 5 bases; unmatched junction bases: 9.

The chain combines TRBV19 with TRBJ2-7, with 7 bases identical to TRBD2. This CDR3 contains 14 residues. The trim removed 4 bases at V and 7 bases at J, leaving 10 bases unmatched. CDR1 LNHDA and CDR2 SQIVND come from the germline V gene (reference sequence). CDR3: CASSTGTNILEQYF. The DNA of the CDR3 is TGTGCCAGTAGTACCGGGACTAACATCTTGGAGCAGTACTTC.

The chain joins TRBV15 to TRBJ2-7; 7 bases match TRBD2. V was pared by 8 bases and J by 7 bases, with 17 bases of the junction left unmatched. The CDR3 sequence is 15 residues long. Germline CDR1 reads LNHNV; CDR2 reads YYDKDF (reference sequence). The CDR3 region is CATPGASGLRWEQYF. In nucleotides, the CDR3 is TGTGCCACCCCCGGGGCTAGCGGCTTGCGATGGGAGCAGTACTTC.

The rearrangement links TRBV5-4 to TRBJ2-1; possible D gene TRBD2, 5 bases. The CDR3 contains 13 residues. Per germline, CDR1 SGHNT and CDR2 YYREEE (reference sequence). The V end lost 3 bases, the J end lost 7 bases, and 11 bases lay between the germline ends. CDR3 sequence: CASSSTSANEQFF. The CDR3 DNA follows: TGTGCCAGCAGCTCAACTAGTGCGAATGAGCAGTTCTTC. Full variable domain (outside the CDR3, taken from reference TRBV5-4 and TRBJ2-1): ETGVTQSPTHLIKTRGQQVTLRCSSQSGHNTVSWYQQALGQGPQFIFQYYREEENGRGNFPPRFSGLQFPNYSSELNVNALELDDSALYLCASSSTSANEQFFGPGTRLTVL.

This clone appeared a single time. This chain connects TRBV5-4 to TRBJ1-1; D unresolved. Trimming took off 4 bases at V and 0 bases at J, with 16 bases between the two ends. This CDR3 has 16 residues. CDR1 and CDR2 from the germline V gene are SGHNT and YYREEE (reference sequence). The CDR3 loop reads CASSVDTFLMNTEAFF. In DNA form, the CDR3 reads TGTGCCAGCAGCGTTGACACCTTCCTCATGAACACTGAAGCTTTCTTT.

This chain links TRBV5-4 with TRBJ2-3; 8 positions agree with TRBD2. CDR3 length: 14 amino acids. V was pared by 4 bases and J by 1 base, with 2 bases of the junction left unmatched. Germline CDR1 SGHNT, CDR2 YYREEE (reference sequence). The CDR3 here is CASSVSGGTDTQYF. The CDR3 region has the DNA TGTGCCAGCAGCGTTAGCGGGGGCACAGATACGCAGTATTTT. The full variable domain, completed using reference TRBV5-4 and TRBJ2-3, is ETGVTQSPTHLIKTRGQQVTLRCSSQSGHNTVSWYQQALGQGPQFIFQYYREEENGRGNFPPRFSGLQFPNYSSELNVNALELDDSALYLCASSVSGGTDTQYFGPGTRLTVL.

The V and J genes are TRBV2 and TRBJ1-5; tentatively, D is TRBD1 (6 bases). Trimming removed 11 bases at V and 6 bases at J, with 14 bases between. The CDR3 is 12 residues long. Germline V gene lookup returns CDR1 SNHLY and CDR2 FYNNEI. CDR3 nucleotides: TGTGCCGGCCACAGGGATGGTCAGCCCCAGCATTTT. Translation gives CAGHRDGQPQHF.

This chain links TRBV11-2 with TRBJ2-5, with TRBD2 matching over 10 bases. CDR3 size: 17 residues. J lost 4 bases, V lost 1 base, and 9 bases had no gene match. Germline V gives CDR1 SGHAT, CDR2 FQNNGV. Here the CDR3 reads CASSLVLSSGSRETQYF. The CDR3 nucleotides are TGTGCCAGCAGCTTAGTTTTGTCTAGCGGGAGCCGAGAGACCCAGTACTTC.

This chain uses TRBV28 with TRBJ2-3, with D perhaps matching TRBD2 (6 bases). Trimming shortened V by 3 bases and J by 4 bases, and 11 bases separated the two germline ends. This CDR3 is built from 14 residues. CDR1 MDHEN and CDR2 SYDVKM come from the germline V gene. CDR3 nucleotide sequence: TGTGCCAGCAGTTTGGGGGGAGAACCAGATACGCAGTATTTT. It encodes CASSLGGEPDTQYF.

The rearrangement links TRBV19 to TRBJ2-1; D is uncertain. This CDR3 is 12 amino acids long. Trimming took off 3 bases at V and 7 bases at J, with 7 bases between the two ends. Germline V gene data show CDR1 as LNHDA and CDR2 as SQIVND (reference sequence). The CDR3 protein is CASSIPWNEQFF. For the CDR3, the DNA is TGTGCCAGTAGTATTCCGTGGAATGAGCAGTTCTTC.

This clone was seen only once. V usage is TRBV21-1 and J usage is TRBJ2-1. TRBV21-1 is noted as a pseudogene. This CDR3 contains 14 residues. The CDR3 loop is CASSKVGIHNEQFF. The CDR3 bases are TGTGCCAGCAGCAAAGTTGGGATCCACAATGAGCAGTTCTTC.

This chain uses TRBV7-2 with TRBJ1-4; D gene uncertain. CDR1 and CDR2 (germline): SGHTA, FQGNSA. The CDR3 length is 15 residues. With 5 bases removed from V and 4 bases from J, the gap between germline ends came to 14 bases. The CDR3 loop reads CASSPSLGDNEKLFF. CDR3 bases: TGTGCCAGCAGCCCTTCCTTAGGAGATAATGAAAAACTGTTTTTT.

As for this clone: A read error may produce the germline difference seen at one junction end. This rearrangement joins TRBV5-6 to TRBJ1-5; D remains ambiguous. The CDR3 runs 14 residues. Germline-derived CDR1 and CDR2 are SGHDT and YYEEEE. This CDR3 is CASSLGPSIQPQHF. Written as DNA, the CDR3 is TGTGCCAGCAGCTTGGGTCCAAGCATTCAGCCCCAGCATTTT.

Points on this clone: The sample holds other DNA sequences that translate to the same CDR3. The rearrangement links TRBV18 to TRBJ2-7; 9 bases are a match to TRBD1. CDR1 is KGHSH and CDR2 is LQKENI in the germline V gene. V gave up 3 bases and J gave up 2 bases; unmatched junction bases: 5. There are 15 residues in the CDR3. CDR3 coding DNA: TGTGCCAGCTCACCCCCGGGACAGGGCCCCTACGAGCAGTACTTC. This gives the protein CASSPPGQGPYEQYF.

The rearrangement uses TRBV11-2 and TRBJ2-7, with D tentatively TRBD1 or TRBD2 (5 bases each). Germline CDR1 reads SGHAT; CDR2 reads FQNNGV. Deletions cut 3 bases from V and 3 bases from J, with 18 bases between. The CDR3 contains 16 residues. CDR3 nucleotides: TGTGCCAGCAGCTTTAGCCCCAATGTGGGGGACTACGAGCAGTACTTC. Translating it yields CASSFSPNVGDYEQYF.

The gene calls are TRBV18 and TRBJ2-5; the D call may be TRBD1 or TRBD2 (5 bases each). The length of the CDR3 is 17 residues. With 2 bases removed from V and 5 bases from J, the gap between germline ends came to 21 bases. The germline gives CDR1 KGHSH, CDR2 LQKENI. CDR3 in amino acids: CASSPMEVRGGGETQYF. The CDR3 bases are TGTGCCAGCTCACCAATGGAGGTGAGGGGCGGCGGGGAGACCCAGTACTTC.

The gene calls are TRBV9 and TRBJ2-7; 7 nucleotides align to TRBD2. CDR1 and CDR2 from the germline V gene are SGDLS and YYNGEE. The V segment lost 4 bases and the J segment 3 bases; nucleotides outside the gene matches: 4. The length of the CDR3 is 13 residues. The CDR3 loop is CASSPRGDYEQYF. The CDR3 DNA follows: TGTGCCAGCAGCCCCCGGGGGGACTACGAGCAGTACTTC.

This chain connects TRBV18 to TRBJ1-4, with 8 bases lining up with TRBD1. V lost 3 bases to trimming and J lost 4 bases; unmatched junction nucleotides: 4. Germline V gives CDR1 KGHSH, CDR2 LQKENI. The CDR3 has 15 residues. The DNA for the CDR3 is TGTGCCAGCTCACCCGGACAGGGACTTAATGAAAAACTGTTTTTT. Its translation: CASSPGQGLNEKLFF.

This chain links TRBV29-1 with TRBJ1-2; D not certain. Germline V CDR1 and CDR2: SQVTM, ANQGSEA. With 7 bases removed from V and 8 bases from J, the gap between germline ends came to 17 bases. This CDR3 contains 12 residues. The CDR3 region is CSARTSGEGYTF. Here the CDR3 DNA reads TGCAGCGCTCGTACGTCCGGGGAAGGCTACACCTTC.

The chain uses TRBV6-5 and TRBJ2-7, with TRBD1 identical over 11 bases. There are 15 residues in the CDR3. Germline trimming cut 6 bases from V and 1 base from J; bases unmatched to any gene: 5. Germline CDR1 is MNHEY and CDR2 is SVGAGI. The DNA of the CDR3 is TGTGCCAGCAGGGCGGGACAGGGGGGTTCCTACGAGCAGTACTTC. Translation gives CASRAGQGGSYEQYF.

This chain uses TRBV7-9 with TRBJ2-1; D gene ambiguous. With 5 bases removed from V and 0 bases from J, the gap between germline ends came to 8 bases. The CDR3 runs to 14 residues. CDR1 is SEHNR and CDR2 is FQNEAQ in the germline V gene (reference sequence). CDR3 nucleotides: TGTGCCAGCAGCAATCCCAGCTCCTACAATGAGCAGTTCTTC. As protein: CASSNPSSYNEQFF.

On this clone itself: Other DNA sequences from this sample encode an identical CDR3 as well. The chain couples TRBV9 to TRBJ2-1; 10 bases agree with TRBD2. The germline CDR1 and CDR2 sequences are SGDLS and YYNGEE. The V and J ends lost 5 bases and 4 bases, in that order; junction bases with no gene match: 6. The CDR3 totals 15 residues. The CDR3 sequence is CASSATSGSYNEQFF. In nucleotides, the CDR3 is TGTGCCAGCAGTGCGACTAGCGGGTCTTACAATGAGCAGTTCTTC.

The V and J genes are TRBV5-8 and TRBJ1-2; 11 bases are shared with TRBD1. This CDR3 has 14 amino acids. Germline CDR1 and CDR2: SGHTS and YDEGEE. The V gene end was trimmed by 4 bases and the J gene end by 4 bases; junction bases not matched to a gene: 3. This CDR3 reads CASSLGQGGYGYTF. In DNA, the CDR3 is TGTGCCAGCAGCCTGGGACAGGGGGGCTATGGCTACACCTTC. The variable domain in full, with the rest retrieved from reference TRBV5-8 and TRBJ1-2, is EAGVTQSPTHLIKTRGQQATLRCSPISGHTSVYWYQQALGLGLQFLLWYDEGEERNRGNFPPRFSGRQFPNYSSELNVNALELEDSALYLCASSLGQGGYGYTFGSGTRLTVV.

This sequence joins TRBV2 and TRBJ2-3, with TRBD1 matching over 7 bases. V dropped 6 bases and J dropped 4; count of bases not matched to a gene: 7. Looked up from germline, CDR1 is SNHLY and CDR2 is FYNNEI. CDR3 length equals 14 residues. CDR3 sequence reads: CASSLGQVPDTQYF. In nucleotides, the CDR3 is TGTGCCAGCAGCCTTGGACAGGTTCCAGATACGCAGTATTTT.

V usage is TRBV4-3 and J usage is TRBJ1-4; D gene ambiguous. Per the germline V gene, CDR1 is LGHNA and CDR2 is YSLEER. The CDR3 is 15 residues long. With 4 bases removed from V and 11 bases from J, the gap between germline ends came to 20 bases. Here the CDR3 reads CASSPDWRVDFKLFF. Here the CDR3 DNA reads TGCGCCAGCAGCCCCGACTGGCGGGTCGACTTTAAACTGTTTTTT.

The rearrangement links TRBV12-5 to TRBJ2-3; 7 nucleotides match TRBD2. The junction had 6 bases not matched to a gene; V was cut back by 6 bases and J by 6 bases. The germline V gene has CDR1 LGHNT and CDR2 FRNRAP. This CDR3 is built from 13 residues. The CDR3 DNA sequence: TGTGCTAGTGGGGGGGAGGGAATGGATACGCAGTATTTT. Translation: CASGGEGMDTQYF. Drawing the rest from reference TRBV12-5 and TRBJ2-3, the complete variable domain is DARVTQTPRHKVTEMGQEVTMRCQPILGHNTVFWYRQTMMQGLELLAYFRNRAPLDDSGMPKDRFSAEMPDATLATLKIQPSEPRDSAVYFCASGGEGMDTQYFGPGTRLTVL.